The TCR beta chain under discussion was sequenced for a study of cytomegalovirus exposure and HLA in healthy donors. Each donor's status was that of a healthy bone marrow donor. The primer mix had 60 Vbeta and 13 Jbeta primers. Some clones are missing from TCRdb's copy, which holds only in-frame ones; the method was immunoSEQ multiplex PCR. The sample lists approximately 70,000 clones, under 80% occurring once. Points from the study as a whole: According to a later analysis, most TCR beta chains associated with CMV appeared HLA-restricted. Later on, a genetic analysis was performed. It linked a missense variant in DCLRE1C with V- and J-gene trimming of TCR beta.

A remark on this clone: What it binds is unknown.

CDR1 is SGHTA, CDR2 FQGTGA, per germline. The CDR3 extends over 16 amino acids. V was clipped by 4 bases and J by 3 bases, with 16 bases between them. Sequencing used PBMCs. The chain links TRBV7-3 to TRBJ1-3; D is perhaps TRBD1 (6 bases). The clonotype originates from a male donor in good health and CMV-seropositive. CDR3 region: CASSSLGRGSGNTIYF. In DNA, the CDR3 is TGTGCCAGCAGCTCCCTGGGCAGGGGAAGTGGAAACACCATATATTTT.